The next 12 T cell receptor beta chains were all read from a single sample in a study of T-cell memory formation after mild COVID-19. TCRdb reprocessed the 5' RACE reads via MiXCR and lists one record per CDR3 protein. The sample consists of approximately 430,000 distinct CDR3 sequences, 20% to 30% of them appearing once. Specimen: PBMCs or a T cell subset sorted from them (not recorded which). These receptors originate from an adult woman who had mild COVID-19 (a few samples of this study predate the infection). Cell type and time point are not known.

The CDR3 region has the DNA TGTGCCAGTAGAAACCTCGCGGGCTTTGGCTACACCTTC. Translated: CASRNLAGFGYTF. The gene calls are TRBV19 and TRBJ1-2, with D unresolved. This CDR3 spans 13 amino acids. V lost 6 bases to trimming and J lost 7 bases, with 15 bases between them. The germline CDR1 and CDR2 sequences are LNHDA and SQIVND (reference sequence).

The chain combines TRBV7-9 with TRBJ1-1; no definite D call. This CDR3 is 15 amino acids long. The ends were cut back, 4 bases at V and 5 bases at J, with 17 bases in the middle. The germline CDR1 and CDR2 sequences are SEHNR and FQNEAQ (reference sequence). The CDR3 sequence: CASSSTAASRTEAFF. In DNA, the CDR3 is TGTGCCAGCAGCTCAACGGCGGCCAGCCGGACTGAAGCTTTCTTT.

This clonotype was picked up a small number of times. The V and J genes are TRBV9 and TRBJ1-3, with unresolved D. The CDR3 has 14 residues. CDR1 is SGDLS and CDR2 is YYNGEE in the germline V gene. V shed 2 bases and J shed 1 base, with 7 bases lying between them. This CDR3 is CASSVMSSGNTIYF. The DNA of the CDR3 is TGTGCCAGCAGCGTCATGAGTTCTGGAAACACCATATATTTT.

This clonotype was seen only a few times. V usage is TRBV7-9 and J usage is TRBJ2-1, with D unclear. This CDR3 has 16 residues. The germline CDR1 and CDR2 sequences are SEHNR and FQNEAQ (reference sequence). V shed 6 bases and J shed 3 bases, with 18 bases lying between them. In DNA, the CDR3 is TGTGCCAGCAGGACCGACCCGGACGCGGTCTACAATGAGCAGTTCTTC. Translating gives CASRTDPDAVYNEQFF. Full variable domain (remainder filled in from reference TRBV7-9 and TRBJ2-1): DTGVSQNPRHKITKRGQNVTFRCDPISEHNRLYWYRQTLGQGPEFLTYFQNEAQLEKSRLLSDRFSAERPKGSFSTLEIQRTEQGDSAMYLCASRTDPDAVYNEQFFGPGTRLTVL.

This clonotype has only a few counts. The chain links TRBV5-5 to TRBJ1-2; D not resolved. Deletions cut 4 bases from V and 3 bases from J, with 16 bases between. In germline, CDR1 is SGHKS, CDR2 YYEKEE (reference sequence). The CDR3 is 15 residues long. This CDR3 reads CASSRSWTGDYGYTF. Written as DNA, the CDR3 is TGTGCCAGCAGCCGCTCTTGGACGGGCGACTATGGCTACACCTTC.

This clonotype showed up just a few times. The V call is TRBV3-1, the J call TRBJ2-7; D remains ambiguous. Per the germline V gene, CDR1 is LGHDT and CDR2 is YNNKEL (reference sequence). The CDR3 covers 11 residues. V was cut by 2 bases and J by 6 bases, with 5 bases left in between. CDR3 in DNA: TGTGCCAGCAGCCAATTGAGCGAGCAGTACTTC. It codes for CASSQLSEQYF.

This clonotype was counted only a few times. J is TRBJ2-7 and V is TRBV6-2 or TRBV6-3, with 9 bases lining up with TRBD2. After removal of 7 bases from V and 0 bases from J, the junction contained 7 bases not matched to a gene. Per the germline V gene, CDR1 is MNHEY and CDR2 is SVGEGT. This CDR3 region has 15 residues. CDR3 amino acids: CASTKRLAASYEQYF. The CDR3 region has the DNA TGTGCCAGCACAAAGAGACTAGCGGCCTCCTACGAGCAGTACTTC.

This clonotype was counted between two and nine times. The chain carries TRBV13 and TRBJ1-1; no definite D call. The V end lost 5 bases, the J end lost 1 base, and 17 bases lay between the germline ends. Germline lookup yields CDR1 PRHDT and CDR2 FYEKMQ (reference sequence). The length of the CDR3 is 16 residues. The CDR3 nucleotides read TGTGCCAGCAGCCTAATACGGGATGTCAGGAACACTGAAGCTTTCTTT. It translates to CASSLIRDVRNTEAFF.

The DNA of the CDR3 is TGCGCCAGCAGCTACCAAAGCCGGGACCCACTCACTGGGGCCAACGTCCTGACTTTC. Translation: CASSYQSRDPLTGANVLTF. The rearrangement joins TRBV5-1 to TRBJ2-6; D might be TRBD1 or TRBD2, each matching 5 bases. This CDR3 comprises 19 residues. Germline lookup yields CDR1 SGHRS and CDR2 YFSETQ. Trimming cost V 3 bases and J 2 bases, with 21 bases left between them.

The chain has TRBV7-3 and TRBJ2-7, with TRBD1 identical over 7 bases. Losses at the gene ends were 5 bases for V and 0 bases for J; bases not matched to a gene: 4. This CDR3 comprises 14 residues. The germline gives CDR1 SGHTA, CDR2 FQGTGA. The DNA for the CDR3 is TGTGCCAGCAGCCCGACAGGGAACTCCTACGAGCAGTACTTC. Translated: CASSPTGNSYEQYF.

This clonotype was seen only a few times. The chain employs TRBV20-1 and TRBJ2-1; 13 nucleotides match TRBD2. Germline assignment: CDR1 DFQATT and CDR2 SNEGSKA (reference sequence). The CDR3 sequence is 14 residues long. V dropped 1 base and J dropped 6; count of bases not matched to a gene: 0. CDR3 residues: CSARGTSGGNEQFF. The CDR3 DNA is TGCAGTGCTAGAGGGACTAGCGGGGGCAATGAGCAGTTCTTC.

This chain uses TRBV7-3 with TRBJ1-5; 12 bases agree with TRBD1. The CDR3 is made up of 20 amino acids. Germline CDR1 SGHTA, CDR2 FQGTGA. V lost 3 bases to trimming and J lost 2 bases; unmatched junction nucleotides: 14. In DNA form, the CDR3 reads TGTGCCAGCAGCTTTACCGGTCGGGGACAGGGGGCTAAGGGCAATCAGCCCCAGCATTTT. It codes for CASSFTGRGQGAKGNQPQHF.